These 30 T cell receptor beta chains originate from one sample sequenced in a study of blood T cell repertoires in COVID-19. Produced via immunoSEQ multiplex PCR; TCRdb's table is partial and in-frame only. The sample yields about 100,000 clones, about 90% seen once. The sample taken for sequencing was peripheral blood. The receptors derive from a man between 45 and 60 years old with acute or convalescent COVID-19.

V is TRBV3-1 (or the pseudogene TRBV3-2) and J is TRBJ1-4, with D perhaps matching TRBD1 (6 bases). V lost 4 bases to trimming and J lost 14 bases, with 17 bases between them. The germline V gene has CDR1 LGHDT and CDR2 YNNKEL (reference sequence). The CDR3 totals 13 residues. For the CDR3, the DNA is TGTGCCAGCAGCCCCACCAGGGGAAACAACCTGTTTTTT. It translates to CASSPTRGNNLFF.

CDR3 residues: CSVEGTSGSGFETQYF. The CDR3 coding sequence is TGCAGCGTTGAGGGGACTAGCGGGAGTGGTTTTGAGACCCAGTACTTC. V is TRBV29-1 and J is TRBJ2-5, with TRBD2 matching over 14 bases. The germline CDR1 and CDR2 sequences are SQVTM and ANQGSEA. The V and J ends lost 3 bases and 5 bases, in that order; junction bases with no gene match: 8. There are 16 residues in the CDR3.

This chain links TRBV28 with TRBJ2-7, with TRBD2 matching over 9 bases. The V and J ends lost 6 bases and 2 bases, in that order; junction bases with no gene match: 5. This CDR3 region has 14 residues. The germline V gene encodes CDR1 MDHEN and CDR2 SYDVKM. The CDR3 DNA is TGTGCCAGCAGAAATAGCGGGAGTACCTACGAGCAGTACTTC. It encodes CASRNSGSTYEQYF.

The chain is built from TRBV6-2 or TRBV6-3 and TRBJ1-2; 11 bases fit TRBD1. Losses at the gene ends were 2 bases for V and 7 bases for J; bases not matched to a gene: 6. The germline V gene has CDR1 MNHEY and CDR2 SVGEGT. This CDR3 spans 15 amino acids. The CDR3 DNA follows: TGTGCCAGCAGTTACCCCGGACAGGGGGCGCGTGGCTACACCTTC. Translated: CASSYPGQGARGYTF.

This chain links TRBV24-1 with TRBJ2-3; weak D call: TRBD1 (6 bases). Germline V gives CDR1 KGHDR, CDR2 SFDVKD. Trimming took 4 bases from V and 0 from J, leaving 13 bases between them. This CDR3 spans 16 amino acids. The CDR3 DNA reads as TGTGCCACCAGTGACCCGGGACATCCTAGCACAGATACGCAGTATTTT. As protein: CATSDPGHPSTDTQYF.

The CDR3 loop is CASSAGTGGLTEAFF. Written as DNA, the CDR3 is TGTGCCAGCAGTGCCGGGACAGGGGGCCTCACTGAAGCTTTCTTT. V gene TRBV6-4 combines with J gene TRBJ1-1; 12 bases agree with TRBD1. The V gene's germline CDR1 is MRHNA and CDR2 SNTAGT. The CDR3 loop spans 15 amino acids. J lost 4 bases, V lost 4 bases, and 4 bases had no gene match.

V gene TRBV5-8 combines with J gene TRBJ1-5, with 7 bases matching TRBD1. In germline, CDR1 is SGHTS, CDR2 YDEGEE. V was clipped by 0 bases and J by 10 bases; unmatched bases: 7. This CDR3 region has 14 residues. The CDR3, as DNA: TGTGCCAGCAGCTTGGAAGGGACAGCAGGTCCCCAGCATTTT. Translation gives CASSLEGTAGPQHF.

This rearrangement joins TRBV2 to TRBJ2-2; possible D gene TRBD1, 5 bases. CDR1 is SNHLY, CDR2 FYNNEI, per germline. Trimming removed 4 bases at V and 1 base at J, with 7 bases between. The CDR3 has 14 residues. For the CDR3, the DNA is TGTGCCAGCAGTGGGACACGGAACACCGGGGAGCTGTTTTTT. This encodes CASSGTRNTGELFF.

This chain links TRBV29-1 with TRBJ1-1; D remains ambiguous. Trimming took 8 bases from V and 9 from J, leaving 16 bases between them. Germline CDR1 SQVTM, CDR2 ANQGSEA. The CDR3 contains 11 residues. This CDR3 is CSSRSGGQAFF. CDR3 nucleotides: TGCAGCTCACGGTCGGGCGGGCAAGCTTTCTTT. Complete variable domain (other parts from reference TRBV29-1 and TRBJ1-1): SAVISQKPSRDICQRGTSLTIQCQVDSQVTMMFWYRQQPGQSLTLIATANQGSEATYESGFVIDKFPISRPNLTFSTLTVSNMSPEDSSIYLCSSRSGGQAFFGQGTRLTVV.

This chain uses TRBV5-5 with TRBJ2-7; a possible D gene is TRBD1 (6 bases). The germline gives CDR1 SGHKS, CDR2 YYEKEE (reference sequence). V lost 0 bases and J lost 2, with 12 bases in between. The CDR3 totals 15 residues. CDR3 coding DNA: TGTGCCAGCAGCTTGGGGCAGGGGATAACCTACGAGCAGTACTTC. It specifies CASSLGQGITYEQYF.

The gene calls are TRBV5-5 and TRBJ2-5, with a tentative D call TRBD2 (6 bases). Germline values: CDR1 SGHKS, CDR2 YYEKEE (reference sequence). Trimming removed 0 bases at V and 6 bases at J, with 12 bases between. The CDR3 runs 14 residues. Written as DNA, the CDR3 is TGTGCCAGCAGCTTGGAGGCGGGATTTAAGACCCAGTACTTC. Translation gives CASSLEAGFKTQYF.

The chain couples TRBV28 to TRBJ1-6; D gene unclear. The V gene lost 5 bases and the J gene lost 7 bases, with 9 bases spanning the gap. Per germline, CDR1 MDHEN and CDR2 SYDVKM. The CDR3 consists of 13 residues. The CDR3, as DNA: TGTGCCAGCAGTCCACCCGGGAATTCACCCCTCCACTTT. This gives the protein CASSPPGNSPLHF.

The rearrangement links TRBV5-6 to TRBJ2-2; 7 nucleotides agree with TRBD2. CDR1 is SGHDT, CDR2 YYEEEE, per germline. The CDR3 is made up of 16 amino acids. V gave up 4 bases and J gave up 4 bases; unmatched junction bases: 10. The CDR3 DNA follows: TGTGCCAGCAGCAAAGCGGGATTCTTGAGCACCGGGGAGCTGTTTTTT. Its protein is CASSKAGFLSTGELFF.

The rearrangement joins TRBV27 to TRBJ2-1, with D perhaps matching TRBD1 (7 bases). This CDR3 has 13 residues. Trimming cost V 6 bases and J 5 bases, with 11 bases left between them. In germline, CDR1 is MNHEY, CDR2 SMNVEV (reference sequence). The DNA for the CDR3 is TGTGCCAGCAGCCTCAGGGGGGACAATGAGCAGTTCTTC. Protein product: CASSLRGDNEQFF.

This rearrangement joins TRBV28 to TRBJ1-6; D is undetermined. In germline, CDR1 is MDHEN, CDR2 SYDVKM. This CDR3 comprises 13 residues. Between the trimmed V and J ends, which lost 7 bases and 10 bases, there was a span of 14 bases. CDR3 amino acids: CASKPNQNSPLHF. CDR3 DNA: TGTGCCAGCAAACCTAATCAAAACTCACCCCTCCACTTT.

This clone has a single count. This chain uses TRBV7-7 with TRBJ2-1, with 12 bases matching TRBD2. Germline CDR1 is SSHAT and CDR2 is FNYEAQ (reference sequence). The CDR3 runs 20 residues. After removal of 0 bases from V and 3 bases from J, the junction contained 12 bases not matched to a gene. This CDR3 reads CASSLALELAGGPDYNEQFF. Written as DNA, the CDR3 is TGTGCCAGCAGCTTAGCGCTGGAACTAGCGGGAGGCCCCGACTACAATGAGCAGTTCTTC.

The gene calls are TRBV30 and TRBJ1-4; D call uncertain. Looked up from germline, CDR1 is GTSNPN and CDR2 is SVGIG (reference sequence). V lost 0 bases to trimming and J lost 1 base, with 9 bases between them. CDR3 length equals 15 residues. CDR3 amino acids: CAWSVISGTNEKLFF. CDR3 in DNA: TGTGCCTGGAGTGTAATCTCGGGAACTAATGAAAAACTGTTTTTT.

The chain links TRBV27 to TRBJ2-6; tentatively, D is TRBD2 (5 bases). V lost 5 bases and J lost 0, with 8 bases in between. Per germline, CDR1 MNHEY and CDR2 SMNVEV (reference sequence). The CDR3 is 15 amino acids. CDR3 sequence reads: CASSTRVSGANVLTF. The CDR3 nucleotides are TGTGCCAGCAGTACGAGGGTCTCTGGGGCCAACGTCCTGACTTTC.

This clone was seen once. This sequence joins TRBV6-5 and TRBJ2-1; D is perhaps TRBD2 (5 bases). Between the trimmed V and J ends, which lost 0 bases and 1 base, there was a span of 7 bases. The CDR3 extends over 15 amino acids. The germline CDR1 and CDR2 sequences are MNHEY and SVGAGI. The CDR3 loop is CASSYSTGSYNEQFF. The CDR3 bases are TGTGCCAGCAGTTACTCTACGGGATCCTACAATGAGCAGTTCTTC.

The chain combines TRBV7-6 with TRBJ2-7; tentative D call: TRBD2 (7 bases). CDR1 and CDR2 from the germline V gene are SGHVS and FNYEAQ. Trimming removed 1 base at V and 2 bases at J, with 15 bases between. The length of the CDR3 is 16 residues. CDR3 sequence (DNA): TGTGCCAGCAGCTTAGAGGGGGGACTATCCGCCTACGAGCAGTACTTC. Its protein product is CASSLEGGLSAYEQYF.

CDR3 nucleotide sequence: TGTGCCAGTGGACTACCCAGCACAGATACGCAGTATTTT. Encoded protein: CASGLPSTDTQYF. The chain employs TRBV12-3 or TRBV12-4 and TRBJ2-3, with D perhaps TRBD2 (6 bases). The V end was cut by 9 bases, the J end by 0 bases, with 10 bases between. This CDR3 spans 13 amino acids.

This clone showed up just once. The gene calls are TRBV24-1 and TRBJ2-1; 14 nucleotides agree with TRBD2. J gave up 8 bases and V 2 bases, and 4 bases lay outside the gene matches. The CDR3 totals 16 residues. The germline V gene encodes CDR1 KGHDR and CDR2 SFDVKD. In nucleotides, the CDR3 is TGTGCCACCAGTGATTGGACTAGCGGGGGGACCGATGAGCAGTTCTTC. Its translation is CATSDWTSGGTDEQFF.

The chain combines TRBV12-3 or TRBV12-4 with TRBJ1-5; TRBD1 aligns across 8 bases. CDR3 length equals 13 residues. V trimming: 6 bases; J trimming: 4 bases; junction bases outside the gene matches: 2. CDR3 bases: TGTGCCAGCAGCGGACAGGGTAATCAGCCCCAGCATTTT. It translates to CASSGQGNQPQHF.

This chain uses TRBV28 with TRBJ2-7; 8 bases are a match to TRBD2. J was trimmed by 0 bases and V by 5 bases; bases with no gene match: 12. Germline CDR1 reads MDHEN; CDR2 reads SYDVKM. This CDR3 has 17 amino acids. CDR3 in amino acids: CASSRDYGRGNSYEQYF. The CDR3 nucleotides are TGTGCCAGCAGTCGGGACTACGGGAGGGGAAACTCCTACGAGCAGTACTTC.

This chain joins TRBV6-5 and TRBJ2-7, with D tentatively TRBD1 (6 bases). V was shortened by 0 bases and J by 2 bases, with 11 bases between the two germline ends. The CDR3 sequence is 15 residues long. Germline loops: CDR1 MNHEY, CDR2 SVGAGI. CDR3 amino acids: CASSYSNRGTYEQYF. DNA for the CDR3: TGTGCCAGCAGTTACTCGAATAGGGGGACCTACGAGCAGTACTTC.

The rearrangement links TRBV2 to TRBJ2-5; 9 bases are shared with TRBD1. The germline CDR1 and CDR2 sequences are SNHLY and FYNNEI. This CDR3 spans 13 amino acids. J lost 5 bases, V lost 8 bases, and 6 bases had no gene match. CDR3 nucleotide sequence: TGTGCCAGCCTGACAGGGGGTGGGGAGACCCAGTACTTC. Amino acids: CASLTGGGETQYF.

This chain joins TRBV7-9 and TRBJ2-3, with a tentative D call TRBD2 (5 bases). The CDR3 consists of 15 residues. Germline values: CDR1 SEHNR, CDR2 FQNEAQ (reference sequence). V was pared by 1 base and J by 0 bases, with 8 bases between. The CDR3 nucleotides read TGTGCCAGCAGCTTAGGGGGAGCTAGCACAGATACGCAGTATTTT. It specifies CASSLGGASTDTQYF.

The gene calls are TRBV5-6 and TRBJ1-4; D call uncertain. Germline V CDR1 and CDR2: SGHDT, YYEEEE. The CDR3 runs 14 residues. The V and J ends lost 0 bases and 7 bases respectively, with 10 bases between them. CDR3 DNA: TGTGCCAGCAGCTTGGGCGTTACCATTGAAAAACTGTTTTTT. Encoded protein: CASSLGVTIEKLFF. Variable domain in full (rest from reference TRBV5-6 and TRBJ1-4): DAGVTQSPTHLIKTRGQQVTLRCSPKSGHDTVSWYQQALGQGPQFIFQYYEEEERQRGNFPDRFSGHQFPNYSSELNVNALLLGDSALYLCASSLGVTIEKLFFGSGTQLSVL.

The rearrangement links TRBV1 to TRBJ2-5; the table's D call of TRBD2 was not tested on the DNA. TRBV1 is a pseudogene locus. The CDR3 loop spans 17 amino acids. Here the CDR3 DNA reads TGCACCAGCAGACTTTCCGGGACTAGCGCGATTCAAGAGACCCAGTACTTC. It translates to CTSRLSGTSAIQETQYF.

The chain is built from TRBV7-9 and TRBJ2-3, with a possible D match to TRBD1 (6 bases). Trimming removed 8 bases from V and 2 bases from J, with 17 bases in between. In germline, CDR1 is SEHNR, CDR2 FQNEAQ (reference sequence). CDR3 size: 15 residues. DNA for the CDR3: TGTGCCAGCGCTGGGCTGGGACACCTCACAGATACGCAGTATTTT. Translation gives CASAGLGHLTDTQYF. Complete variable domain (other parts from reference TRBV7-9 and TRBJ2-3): DTGVSQNPRHKITKRGQNVTFRCDPISEHNRLYWYRQTLGQGPEFLTYFQNEAQLEKSRLLSDRFSAERPKGSFSTLEIQRTEQGDSAMYLCASAGLGHLTDTQYFGPGTRLTVL.